This T cell receptor (beta chain) was obtained from a study of beta chain features in type 1 diabetes. With regard to this clone: Its target is unknown.

Expressed TCRB transcripts were sequenced after all isolated RNA was converted to cDNA. For naive, central memory and regulatory T cell samples, reads averaged around 3.6 million. Profiling relied on immunoSEQ multiplex PCR, and the TCRdb table lists in-frame clones only, not all of them. Here the sample spans more than 50,000 clones, roughly 60% being singletons. Findings and caveats of the study: A moderate, significant TCRB CDR3 shortening appeared in type 1 diabetes across four CD4+ subsets.

The origin of this receptor is a woman aged 18-29 years in good health. The source material was Tregs from blood.

The CDR3 sequence: CASSLASTGETQYF. CDR3 DNA: TGCGCCAGCAGCTTGGCCTCAACGGGGGAGACCCAGTACTTC. V usage is TRBV5-1 and J usage is TRBJ2-5; D is possibly TRBD2 (5 bases). CDR3 length: 14 amino acids. V gave up 0 bases and J gave up 5 bases, with 11 bases separating them. CDR1 SGHRS and CDR2 YFSETQ come from the germline V gene.